Given below is one T cell receptor (beta chain) in context. Antigen specificity is unknown. A clone one base away is much larger, so this may be a read error. These data are taken from a study of glioma-infiltrating T cells. Study conclusions and caveats: Only very few CDR3 sequences appeared in both tissue and blood. Non-neoplastic patients had below-expected tissue-blood divergence, while all gliomas exceeded expectation.

Using RNA template, CDR3s of TCR alpha and beta were amplified with iRepertoire arm-PCR. For one-step reverse transcription and amplification, about 90-450 ng of tissue mRNA or PBMC total RNA was used. TCRdb redid the calling of the multiplex PCR reads with MiXCR, one entry per CDR3 protein. The table records approximately 93,000 distinct CDR3 sequences, about 40% of them present only once. V lost 4 bases, J lost 7 bases, and 11 bases stayed unmatched. Germline assignment: CDR1 MNHNY and CDR2 SVGAGI (reference sequence). This CDR3 spans 16 amino acids. V and J are TRBV6-6 and TRBJ2-1; the match to TRBD2 covers 9 bases. The TCR originated in a human donor with low-grade glioma or glioblastoma, undergoing nonglioma brain surgery, or in good health (not recorded which). The source material was glioma tissue, nonneoplastic brain tissue, or PBMCs (not recorded which). The CDR3 spells CASSCGGGGRGNEQFF. As DNA, the CDR3 is TGTGCCAGCAGTTGCGGCGGGGGGGGAAGGGGGAATGAGCAGTTCTTC.